Below, 10 T cell receptor beta chains from the same sample are listed, as sequenced in a study of human T cells and chemical hapten exposure. Described time point: pre-sensitization, week 0. The treatment is: therapeutic diphenylcyclopropenone sensitization with weekly scalp DPC. TCRdb passed the RACE reads through MiXCR, listing each CDR3 protein once. The sample consists of 84,000 or so distinct CDR3 sequences, around 8.8% of them appearing once. The starting material was whole blood, obtained in connection with sensitization to the hapten diphenylcyclopropenone (DPC). The source of these receptors is a man in his forties with alopecia areata. Some clones in this sample may be carry-over from other donors' samples.

This clonotype was recorded at least ten times. The chain combines TRBV6-5 with TRBJ2-3; D call uncertain. The CDR3 covers 13 residues. CDR1 is MNHEY, CDR2 SVGAGI, per germline. The ends were cut back, 6 bases at V and 2 bases at J, with 9 bases in the middle. The CDR3 DNA follows: TGTGCCAGCAGGCAGACCTTCACAGATACGCAGTATTTT. Amino acids: CASRQTFTDTQYF.

This clonotype has a count of ten or more. The chain employs TRBV10-3 and TRBJ2-1, with TRBD2 identical over 10 bases. The CDR3 loop spans 18 amino acids. Germline trimming cut 6 bases from V and 2 bases from J; bases unmatched to any gene: 13. CDR1 is ENHRY, CDR2 SYGVKD, per germline. CDR3 region: CAISGLAAPKSTYNEQFF. Here the CDR3 DNA reads TGTGCCATCAGCGGACTAGCGGCTCCTAAAAGCACCTACAATGAGCAGTTCTTC.

The chain recombines TRBV5-1 with TRBJ1-2; 8 bases map to TRBD1. With 6 bases clipped from V and 2 bases from J, the junction kept 6 bases outside the gene matches. The CDR3 extends over 14 amino acids. From germline, CDR1 is SGHRS and CDR2 YFSETQ. CDR3 in amino acids: CASTPGQENYGYTF. The CDR3 bases are TGCGCCAGCACTCCGGGACAGGAGAACTATGGCTACACCTTC.

In the case of this clonotype: A read error may produce the germline difference seen at one junction end. The V call is TRBV24-1, the J call TRBJ2-2; TRBD2 matches 11 bases. This CDR3 is 15 amino acids long. The V gene's germline CDR1 is KGHDR and CDR2 SFDVKD. CDR3: CATRGTSGNTEELFF. The CDR3 nucleotides read TGTGCCACCAGGGGGACTAGCGGAAACACCGAGGAGCTGTTTTTT.

The rearrangement joins TRBV7-2 to TRBJ1-1, with TRBD1 matching over 7 bases. The junction had 10 bases not matched to a gene; V was cut back by 7 bases and J by 2 bases. Germline V gives CDR1 SGHTA, CDR2 FQGNSA. The CDR3 runs to 15 residues. In nucleotides, the CDR3 is TGTGCCAGCACCCTCCTGACAGGGATTAACACTGAAGCTTTCTTT. Its protein is CASTLLTGINTEAFF.

This clonotype turned up a few times. The J gene is TRBJ1-6, the V gene TRBV4-3; 7 nucleotides align to TRBD1. Trimming removed 4 bases from V and 14 bases from J; junction bases left unmatched: 14. This CDR3 region has 15 residues. Germline V lookup: CDR1 LGHNA, CDR2 YSLEER. Here the CDR3 DNA reads TGCGCCAGCAGCCCTGGGACAGCAGAGAGAAGGTCCCTCCACTTT. Translation gives CASSPGTAERRSLHF.

About this clonotype: It may be a read error: a sequence one base away is much more abundant. The genes are TRBV29-1 and TRBJ2-7, with D possibly being TRBD1 (6 bases). Germline V gives CDR1 SQVTM, CDR2 ANQGSEA. The CDR3 has 12 amino acids. Between the trimmed V and J ends, which lost 6 bases and 6 bases, there was a span of 15 bases. In nucleotides, the CDR3 is TGCAGCGTAGAGTGTACAGGGACCGAGCAGTACGTC. Translated, it gives CSVECTGTEQYV.

This clonotype showed up just a few times. In nucleotides, the CDR3 is TGTGCCAGCAGTACCCTCCTGGGGGGCGATGGCTACACCTTC. Translating gives CASSTLLGGDGYTF. This rearrangement joins TRBV12-3 or TRBV12-4 to TRBJ1-2, with D perhaps matching TRBD1 (6 bases). V was shortened by 5 bases and J by 6 bases, with 16 bases between the two germline ends. This CDR3 is 14 amino acids long.

The CDR3 DNA reads TGTGCCAGCAGCCAGACTAGCGGGGCCTACGAGCAGTACTTC. Its translation: CASSQTSGAYEQYF. The chain recombines TRBV3-1 with TRBJ2-7, with TRBD2 identical over 11 bases. Germline V gives CDR1 LGHDT, CDR2 YNNKEL (reference sequence). Trimming removed 3 bases from V and 2 bases from J; junction bases left unmatched: 0. This CDR3 spans 14 amino acids.

The sample holds a few counts of this clonotype. The chain is built from TRBV25-1 and TRBJ2-7, with TRBD1 identical over 7 bases. In germline, CDR1 is MGHDK, CDR2 SYGVNS. The V segment lost 10 bases and the J segment 4 bases; nucleotides outside the gene matches: 10. CDR3 length: 13 residues. The CDR3 loop reads CATSLQGWYEQYF. CDR3 bases: TGTGCCACCTCGTTACAGGGGTGGTACGAGCAGTACTTC.